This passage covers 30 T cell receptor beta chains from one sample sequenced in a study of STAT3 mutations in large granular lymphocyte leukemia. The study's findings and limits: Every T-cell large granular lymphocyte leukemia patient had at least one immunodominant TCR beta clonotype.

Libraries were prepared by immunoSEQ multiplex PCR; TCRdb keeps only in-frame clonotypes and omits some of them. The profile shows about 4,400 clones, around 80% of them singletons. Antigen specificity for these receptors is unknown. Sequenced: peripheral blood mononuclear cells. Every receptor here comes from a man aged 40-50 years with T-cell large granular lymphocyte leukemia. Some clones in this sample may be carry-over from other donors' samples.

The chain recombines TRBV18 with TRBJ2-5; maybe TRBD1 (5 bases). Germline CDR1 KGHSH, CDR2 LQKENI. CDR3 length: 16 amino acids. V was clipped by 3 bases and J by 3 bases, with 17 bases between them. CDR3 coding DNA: TGTGCCAGCTCACCGAAACAATGGCAGGGTGAAGAGACCCAGTACTTC. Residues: CASSPKQWQGEETQYF.

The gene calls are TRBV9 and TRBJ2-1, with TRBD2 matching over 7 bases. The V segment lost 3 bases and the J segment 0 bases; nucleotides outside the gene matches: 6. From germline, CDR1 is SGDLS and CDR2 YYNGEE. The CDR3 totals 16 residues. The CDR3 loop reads CASSGLGGSSYNEQFF. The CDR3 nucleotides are TGTGCCAGCAGCGGCCTCGGGGGGAGCTCCTACAATGAGCAGTTCTTC.

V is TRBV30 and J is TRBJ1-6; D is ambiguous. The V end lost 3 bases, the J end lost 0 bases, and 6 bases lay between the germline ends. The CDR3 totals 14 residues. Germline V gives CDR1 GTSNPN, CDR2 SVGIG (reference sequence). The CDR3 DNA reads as TGTGCCTGGAGAGGGAGCTCCTATAATTCACCCCTCCACTTT. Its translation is CAWRGSSYNSPLHF.

CDR3 loop: CATQSFNEKLFF. In DNA form, the CDR3 reads TGTGCCACCCAGAGCTTTAATGAAAAACTGTTTTTT. V usage is TRBV7-9 and J usage is TRBJ1-4; no clear D. There are 12 residues in the CDR3. Germline CDR1 and CDR2: SEHNR and FQNEAQ (reference sequence). V dropped 10 bases and J dropped 4 bases, with 10 bases sitting between them. Full variable domain (remainder filled in from reference TRBV7-9 and TRBJ1-4): DTGVSQNPRHKITKRGQNVTFRCDPISEHNRLYWYRQTLGQGPEFLTYFQNEAQLEKSRLLSDRFSAERPKGSFSTLEIQRTEQGDSAMYLCATQSFNEKLFFGSGTQLSVL.

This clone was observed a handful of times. This CDR3 is CASSESHGVGYTF. CDR3 bases: TGTGCCAGCAGTGAAAGTCACGGGGTGGGCTACACCTTC. The chain links TRBV6-1 to TRBJ1-2; D unresolved. Between the trimmed V and J ends, which lost 2 bases and 8 bases, there was a span of 12 bases. The CDR3 length is 13 residues. Germline CDR1 and CDR2: MNHNS and SASEGT.

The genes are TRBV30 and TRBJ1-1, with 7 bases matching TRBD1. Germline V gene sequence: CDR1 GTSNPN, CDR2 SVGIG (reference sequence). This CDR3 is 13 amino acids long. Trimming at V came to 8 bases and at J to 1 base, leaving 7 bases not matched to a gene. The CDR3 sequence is CATQTGKNTEAFF. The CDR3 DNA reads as TGTGCCACTCAGACAGGGAAGAACACTGAAGCTTTCTTT.

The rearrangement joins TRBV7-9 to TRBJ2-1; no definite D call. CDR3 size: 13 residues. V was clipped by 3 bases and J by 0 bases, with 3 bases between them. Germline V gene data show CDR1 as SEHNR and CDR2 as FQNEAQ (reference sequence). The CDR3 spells CASSLGSYNEQFF. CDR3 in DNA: TGTGCCAGCAGCTTGGGCTCCTACAATGAGCAGTTCTTC. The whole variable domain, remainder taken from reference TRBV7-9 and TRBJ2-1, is DTGVSQNPRHKITKRGQNVTFRCDPISEHNRLYWYRQTLGQGPEFLTYFQNEAQLEKSRLLSDRFSAERPKGSFSTLEIQRTEQGDSAMYLCASSLGSYNEQFFGPGTRLTVL.

The CDR3 DNA sequence: TGTGCCAGCAGCTTCGACGCGGGACGGTTGAACACTGAAGCTTTCTTT. This gives the protein CASSFDAGRLNTEAFF. This chain joins TRBV7-9 and TRBJ1-1; tentatively, D is TRBD1 (5 bases). The germline V and J ends were trimmed by 3 bases and 0 bases, with 14 bases remaining between them. This CDR3 has 16 amino acids. Germline CDR1 is SEHNR and CDR2 is FQNEAQ (reference sequence).

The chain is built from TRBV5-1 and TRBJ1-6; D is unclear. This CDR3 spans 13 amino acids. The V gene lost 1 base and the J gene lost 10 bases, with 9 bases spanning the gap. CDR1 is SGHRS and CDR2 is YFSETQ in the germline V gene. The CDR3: CASSLSAESPLHF. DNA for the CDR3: TGCGCCAGCAGCTTGTCGGCTGAATCACCCCTCCACTTT.

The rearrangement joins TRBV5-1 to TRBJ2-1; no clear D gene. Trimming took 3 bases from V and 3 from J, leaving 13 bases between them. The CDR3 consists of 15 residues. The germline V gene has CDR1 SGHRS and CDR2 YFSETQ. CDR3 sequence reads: CASSSPNPGYNEQFF. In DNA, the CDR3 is TGCGCCAGCAGCTCCCCTAACCCAGGCTACAATGAGCAGTTCTTC.

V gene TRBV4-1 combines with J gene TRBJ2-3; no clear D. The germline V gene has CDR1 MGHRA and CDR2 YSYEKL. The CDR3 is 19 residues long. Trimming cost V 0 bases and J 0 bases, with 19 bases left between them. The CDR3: CASSQEEQSPQISTDTQYF. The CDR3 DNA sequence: TGCGCCAGCAGCCAAGAGGAACAGTCACCCCAAATAAGCACAGATACGCAGTATTTT.

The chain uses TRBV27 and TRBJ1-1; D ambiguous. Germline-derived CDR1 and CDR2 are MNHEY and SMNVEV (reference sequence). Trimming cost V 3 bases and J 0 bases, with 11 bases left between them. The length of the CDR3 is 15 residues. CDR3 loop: CASSFRGRVNTEAFF. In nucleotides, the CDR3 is TGTGCCAGCAGTTTCCGAGGGCGGGTGAACACTGAAGCTTTCTTT.

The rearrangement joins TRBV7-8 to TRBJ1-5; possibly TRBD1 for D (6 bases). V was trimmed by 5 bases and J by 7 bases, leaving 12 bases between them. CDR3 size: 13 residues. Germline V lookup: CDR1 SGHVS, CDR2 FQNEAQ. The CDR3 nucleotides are TGTGCCAGCAGCGCAACAGGGATACAGCCCCAGCATTTT. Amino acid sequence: CASSATGIQPQHF.

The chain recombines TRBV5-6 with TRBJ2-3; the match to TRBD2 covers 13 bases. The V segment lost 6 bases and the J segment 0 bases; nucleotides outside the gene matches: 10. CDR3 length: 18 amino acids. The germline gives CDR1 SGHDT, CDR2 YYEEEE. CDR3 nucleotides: TGTGCCAGCACAAAGACTAGCGGGGGGCCTCTTAGCACAGATACGCAGTATTTT. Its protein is CASTKTSGGPLSTDTQYF.

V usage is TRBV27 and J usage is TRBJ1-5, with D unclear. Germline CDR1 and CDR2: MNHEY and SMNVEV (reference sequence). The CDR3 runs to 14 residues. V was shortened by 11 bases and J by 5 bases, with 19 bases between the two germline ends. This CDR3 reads CAVGSPERYQPQHF. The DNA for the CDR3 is TGTGCCGTGGGCAGCCCGGAACGCTATCAGCCCCAGCATTTT.

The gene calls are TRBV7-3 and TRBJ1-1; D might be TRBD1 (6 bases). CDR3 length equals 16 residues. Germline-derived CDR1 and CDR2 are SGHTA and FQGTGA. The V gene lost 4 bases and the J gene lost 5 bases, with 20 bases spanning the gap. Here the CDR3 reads CASSSSGVGGTTEAFF. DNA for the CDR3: TGTGCCAGCAGCTCCTCGGGGGTAGGGGGGACGACTGAAGCTTTCTTT.

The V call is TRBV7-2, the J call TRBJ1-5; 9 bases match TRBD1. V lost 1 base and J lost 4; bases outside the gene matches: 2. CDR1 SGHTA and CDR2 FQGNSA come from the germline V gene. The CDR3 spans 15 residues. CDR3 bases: TGTGCCAGCAGCTTAGGGGGACAGGGAAATCAGCCCCAGCATTTT. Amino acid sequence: CASSLGGQGNQPQHF.

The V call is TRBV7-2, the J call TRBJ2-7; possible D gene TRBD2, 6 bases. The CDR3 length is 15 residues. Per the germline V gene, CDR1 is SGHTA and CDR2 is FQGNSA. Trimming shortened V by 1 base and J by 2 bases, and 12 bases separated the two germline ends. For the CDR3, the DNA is TGTGCCAGCAGCTTAGACTCCGGGACTCCCTACGAGCAGTACTTC. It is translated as CASSLDSGTPYEQYF.

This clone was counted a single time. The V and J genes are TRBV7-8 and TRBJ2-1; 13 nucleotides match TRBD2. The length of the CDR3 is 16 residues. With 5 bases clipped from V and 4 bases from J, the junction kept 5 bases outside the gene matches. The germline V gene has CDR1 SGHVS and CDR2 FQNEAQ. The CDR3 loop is CASSPGLAGMYNEQFF. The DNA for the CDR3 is TGTGCCAGCAGCCCGGGACTAGCGGGGATGTACAATGAGCAGTTCTTC.

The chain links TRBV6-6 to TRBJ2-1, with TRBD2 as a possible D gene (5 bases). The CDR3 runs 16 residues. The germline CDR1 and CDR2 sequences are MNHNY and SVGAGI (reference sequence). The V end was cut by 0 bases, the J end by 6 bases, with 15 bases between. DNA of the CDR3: TGTGCCAGCAGTTACTCGTCTTATGCGGGCTTCAATGAGCAGTTCTTC. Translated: CASSYSSYAGFNEQFF.

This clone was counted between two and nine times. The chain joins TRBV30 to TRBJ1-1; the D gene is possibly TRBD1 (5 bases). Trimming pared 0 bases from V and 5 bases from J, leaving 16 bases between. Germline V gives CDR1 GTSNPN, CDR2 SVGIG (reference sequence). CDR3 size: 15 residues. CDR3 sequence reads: CAWSVPGREGTEAFF. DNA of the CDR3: TGTGCCTGGAGTGTACCGGGCAGGGAAGGGACTGAAGCTTTCTTT.

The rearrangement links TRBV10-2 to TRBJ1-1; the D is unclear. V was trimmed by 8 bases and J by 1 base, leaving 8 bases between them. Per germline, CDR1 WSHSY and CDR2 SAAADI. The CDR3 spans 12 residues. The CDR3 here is CASRAGNTEAFF. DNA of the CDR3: TGCGCCAGCCGTGCGGGGAACACTGAAGCTTTCTTT.

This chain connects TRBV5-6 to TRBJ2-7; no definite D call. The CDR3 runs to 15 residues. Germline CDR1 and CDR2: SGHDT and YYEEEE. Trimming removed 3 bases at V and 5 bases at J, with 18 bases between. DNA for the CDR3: TGTGCCAGCAGCTCTCGACGGACCGCCGAGGACGAGCAGTACTTC. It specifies CASSSRRTAEDEQYF.

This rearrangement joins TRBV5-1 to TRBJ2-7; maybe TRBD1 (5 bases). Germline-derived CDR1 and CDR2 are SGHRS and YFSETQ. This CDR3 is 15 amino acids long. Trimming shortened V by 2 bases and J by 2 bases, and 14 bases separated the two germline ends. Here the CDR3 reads CASSLFGPDTYEQYF. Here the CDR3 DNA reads TGCGCCAGCAGCTTATTCGGCCCGGACACCTACGAGCAGTACTTC.

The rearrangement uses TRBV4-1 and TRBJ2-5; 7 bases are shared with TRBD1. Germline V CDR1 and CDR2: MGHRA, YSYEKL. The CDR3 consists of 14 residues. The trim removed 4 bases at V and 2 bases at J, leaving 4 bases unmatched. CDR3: CASSRGTVQETQYF. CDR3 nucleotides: TGCGCCAGCAGCCGAGGGACAGTTCAAGAGACCCAGTACTTC.

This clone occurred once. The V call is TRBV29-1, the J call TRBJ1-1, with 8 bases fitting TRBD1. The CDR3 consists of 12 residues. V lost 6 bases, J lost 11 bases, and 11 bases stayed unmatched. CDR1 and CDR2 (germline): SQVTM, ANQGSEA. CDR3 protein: CSVLPGQEFAFF. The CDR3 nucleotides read TGCAGCGTCTTGCCGGGACAGGAATTTGCTTTCTTT.

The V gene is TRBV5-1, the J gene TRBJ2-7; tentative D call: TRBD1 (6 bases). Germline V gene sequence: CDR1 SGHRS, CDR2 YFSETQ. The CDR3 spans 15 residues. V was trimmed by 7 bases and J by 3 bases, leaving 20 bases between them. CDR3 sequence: CASSKDSQVLYEQYF. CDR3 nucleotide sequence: TGCGCCAGCTCAAAGGACAGCCAAGTTCTCTACGAGCAGTACTTC.

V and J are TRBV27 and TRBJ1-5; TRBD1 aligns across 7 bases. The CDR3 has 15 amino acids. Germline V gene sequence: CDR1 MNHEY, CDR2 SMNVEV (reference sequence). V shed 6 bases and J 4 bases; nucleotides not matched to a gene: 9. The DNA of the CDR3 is TGTGCCAGCAGCTCCTTATCACAGGGGAATCAGCCCCAGCATTTT. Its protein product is CASSSLSQGNQPQHF.

The DNA for the CDR3 is TGCGCCAGCAGCCCCGCAGGGGCGGCCACTGAAGCTTTCTTT. It translates to CASSPAGAATEAFF. The genes are TRBV4-3 and TRBJ1-1; tentative D call: TRBD1 (6 bases). Per germline, CDR1 LGHNA and CDR2 YSLEER. This CDR3 comprises 14 residues. V lost 4 bases and J 4 bases, leaving 13 bases between the germline ends.

The CDR3: CASSVGVVELSEAFF. For the CDR3, the DNA is TGTGCCAGCAGCGTAGGAGTAGTTGAGTTGAGTGAAGCTTTCTTT. This rearrangement joins TRBV9 to TRBJ1-1, with D unclear. The ends were cut back, 0 bases at V and 7 bases at J, with 16 bases in the middle. The germline gives CDR1 SGDLS, CDR2 YYNGEE. This CDR3 region has 15 residues.